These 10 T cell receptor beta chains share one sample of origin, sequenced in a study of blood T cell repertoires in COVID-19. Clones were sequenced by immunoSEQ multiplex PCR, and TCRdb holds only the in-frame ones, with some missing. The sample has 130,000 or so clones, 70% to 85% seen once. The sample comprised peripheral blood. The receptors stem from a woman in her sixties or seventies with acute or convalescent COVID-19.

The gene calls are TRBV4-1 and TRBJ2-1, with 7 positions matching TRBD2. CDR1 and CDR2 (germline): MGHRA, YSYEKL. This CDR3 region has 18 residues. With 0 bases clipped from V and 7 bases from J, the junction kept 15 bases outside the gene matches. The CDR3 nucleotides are TGCGCCAGCAGCCAAGATCCAAGTGGGAGGGTCACTGGGAATGAGCAGTTCTTC. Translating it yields CASSQDPSGRVTGNEQFF.

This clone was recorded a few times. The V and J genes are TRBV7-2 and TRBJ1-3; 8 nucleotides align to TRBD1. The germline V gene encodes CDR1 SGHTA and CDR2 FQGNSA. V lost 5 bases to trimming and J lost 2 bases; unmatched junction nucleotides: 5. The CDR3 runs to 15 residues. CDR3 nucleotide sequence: TGTGCCAGCAGCAATGACAGGGGCGCTGGAAACACCATATATTTT. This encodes CASSNDRGAGNTIYF.

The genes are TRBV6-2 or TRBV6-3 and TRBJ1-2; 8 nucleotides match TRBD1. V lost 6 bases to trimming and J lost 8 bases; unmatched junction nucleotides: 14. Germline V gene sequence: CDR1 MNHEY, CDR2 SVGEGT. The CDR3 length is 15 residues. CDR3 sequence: CASSRALGQGGGYTF. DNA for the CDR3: TGTGCCAGCAGCCGGGCCCTAGGACAGGGAGGAGGCTACACCTTC.

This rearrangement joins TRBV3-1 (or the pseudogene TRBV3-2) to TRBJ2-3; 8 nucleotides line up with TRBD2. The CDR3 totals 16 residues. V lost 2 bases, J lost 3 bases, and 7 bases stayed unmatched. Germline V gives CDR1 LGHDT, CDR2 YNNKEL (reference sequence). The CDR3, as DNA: TGTGCCAGCAGCCAATTTATTGCGGGGGGTACAGATACGCAGTATTTT. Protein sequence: CASSQFIAGGTDTQYF.

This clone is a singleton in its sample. The CDR3 spells CASSLELYSYEQYF. The CDR3 bases are TGTGCCAGCAGCTTAGAACTGTACAGCTACGAGCAGTACTTC. V and J are TRBV11-3 and TRBJ2-7; no firm D call. In germline, CDR1 is SGHNT, CDR2 YENEEA. Deletions cut 0 bases from V and 3 bases from J, with 9 bases between. CDR3 length equals 14 residues. The full variable domain, in which reference TRBV11-3 and TRBJ2-7 provide the parts outside the CDR3, is EAGVVQSPRYKIIEKKQPVAFWCNPISGHNTLYWYLQNLGQGPELLIRYENEEAVDDSQLPKDRFSAERLKGVDSTLKIQPAELGDSAVYLCASSLELYSYEQYFGPGTRLTVT.

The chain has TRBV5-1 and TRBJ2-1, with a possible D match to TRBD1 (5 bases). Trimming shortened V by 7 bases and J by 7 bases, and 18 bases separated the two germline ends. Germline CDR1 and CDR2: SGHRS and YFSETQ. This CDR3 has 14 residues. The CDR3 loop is CASSAQTGGNEQFF. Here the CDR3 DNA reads TGCGCCAGCTCAGCCCAAACAGGTGGGAATGAGCAGTTCTTC.

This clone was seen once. The CDR3 bases are TGTGCCAGCTCCGTCCTACGCACCTCGTCTGGAAACACCATATATTTT. Amino acids: CASSVLRTSSGNTIYF. The chain combines TRBV18 with TRBJ1-3; D remains ambiguous. CDR1 KGHSH and CDR2 LQKENI come from the germline V gene. Trimming removed 6 bases from V and 1 base from J, with 16 bases in between. The CDR3 sequence is 16 residues long. Together with reference TRBV18 and TRBJ1-3, the CDR3 gives the full variable domain: NAGVMQNPRHLVRRRGQEARLRCSPMKGHSHVYWYRQLPEEGLKFMVYLQKENIIDESGMPKERFSAEFPKEGPSILRIQQVVRGDSAAYFCASSVLRTSSGNTIYFGEGSWLTVV.

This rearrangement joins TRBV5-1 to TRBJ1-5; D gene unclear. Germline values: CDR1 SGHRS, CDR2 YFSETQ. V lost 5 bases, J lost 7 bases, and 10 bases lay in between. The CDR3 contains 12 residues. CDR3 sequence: CASREDRQPQHF. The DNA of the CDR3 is TGCGCCAGCAGGGAGGATAGGCAGCCCCAGCATTTT.

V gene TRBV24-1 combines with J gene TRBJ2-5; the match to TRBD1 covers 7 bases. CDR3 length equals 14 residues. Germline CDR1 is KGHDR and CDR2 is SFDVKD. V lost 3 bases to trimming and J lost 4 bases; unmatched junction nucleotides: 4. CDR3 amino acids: CATSDPTGRETQYF. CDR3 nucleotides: TGTGCCACCAGTGATCCGACAGGGAGAGAGACCCAGTACTTC.

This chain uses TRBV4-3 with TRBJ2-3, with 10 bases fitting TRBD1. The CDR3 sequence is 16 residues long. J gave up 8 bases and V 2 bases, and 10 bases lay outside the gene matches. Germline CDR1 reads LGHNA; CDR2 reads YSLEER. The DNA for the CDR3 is TGCGCCAGCAGCCAATACTCGGGGACAGGGGATGCTACGCAGTATTTT. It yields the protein CASSQYSGTGDATQYF.